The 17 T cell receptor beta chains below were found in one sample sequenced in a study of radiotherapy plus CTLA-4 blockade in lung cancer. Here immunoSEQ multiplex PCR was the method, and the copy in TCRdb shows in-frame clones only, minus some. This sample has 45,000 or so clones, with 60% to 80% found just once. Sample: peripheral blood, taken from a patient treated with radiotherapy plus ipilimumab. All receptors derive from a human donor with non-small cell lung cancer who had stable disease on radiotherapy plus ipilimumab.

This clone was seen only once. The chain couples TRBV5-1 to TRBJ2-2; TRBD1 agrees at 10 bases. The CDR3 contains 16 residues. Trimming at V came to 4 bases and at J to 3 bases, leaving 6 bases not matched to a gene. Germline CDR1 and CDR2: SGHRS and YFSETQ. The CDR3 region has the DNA TGCGCCAGCAGCCGTACCGGGACAGGGGACACCGGGGAGCTGTTTTTT. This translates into CASSRTGTGDTGELFF. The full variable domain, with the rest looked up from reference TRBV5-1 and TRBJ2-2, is KAGVTQTPRYLIKTRGQQVTLSCSPISGHRSVSWYQQTPGQGLQFLFEYFSETQRNKGNFPGRFSGRQFSNSRSEMNVSTLELGDSALYLCASSRTGTGDTGELFFGEGSRLTVL.

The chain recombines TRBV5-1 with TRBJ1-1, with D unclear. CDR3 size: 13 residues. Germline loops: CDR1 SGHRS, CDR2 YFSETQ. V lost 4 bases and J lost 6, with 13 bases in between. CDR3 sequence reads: CASSRIVAAEAFF. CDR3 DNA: TGCGCCAGCAGCCGTATTGTAGCGGCTGAAGCTTTCTTT.

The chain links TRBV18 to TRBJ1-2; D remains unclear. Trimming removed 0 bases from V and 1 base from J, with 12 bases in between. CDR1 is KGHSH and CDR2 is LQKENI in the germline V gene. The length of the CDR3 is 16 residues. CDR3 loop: CASSPPSSQRNYGYTF. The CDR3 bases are TGTGCCAGCTCACCACCGTCCTCACAGCGTAACTATGGCTACACCTTC.

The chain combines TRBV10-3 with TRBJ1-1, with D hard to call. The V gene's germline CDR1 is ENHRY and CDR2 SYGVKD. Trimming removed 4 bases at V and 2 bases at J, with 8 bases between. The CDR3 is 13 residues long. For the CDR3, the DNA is TGTGCCATCAGTGTGAGCGGTAACACTGAAGCTTTCTTT. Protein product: CAISVSGNTEAFF.

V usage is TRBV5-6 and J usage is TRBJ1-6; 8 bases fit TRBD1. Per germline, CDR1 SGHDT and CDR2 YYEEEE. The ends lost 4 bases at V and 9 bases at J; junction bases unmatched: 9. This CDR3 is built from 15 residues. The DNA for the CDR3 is TGTGCCAGCAGCGTTGACAGGGGCACTGGTTCACCCCTCCACTTT. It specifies CASSVDRGTGSPLHF.

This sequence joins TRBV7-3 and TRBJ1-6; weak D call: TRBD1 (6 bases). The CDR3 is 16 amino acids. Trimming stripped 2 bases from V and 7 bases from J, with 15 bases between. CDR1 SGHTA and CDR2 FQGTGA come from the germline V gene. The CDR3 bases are TGTGCCAGCAGCTTAGGCGGGCAGGGGACGAATTCACCCCTCCACTTT. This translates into CASSLGGQGTNSPLHF. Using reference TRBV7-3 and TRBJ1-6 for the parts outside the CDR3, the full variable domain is GAGVSQTPSNKVTEKGKYVELRCDPISGHTALYWYRQSLGQGPEFLIYFQGTGAADDSGLPNDRFFAVRPEGSVSTLKIQRTERGDSAVYLCASSLGGQGTNSPLHFGNGTRLTVT.

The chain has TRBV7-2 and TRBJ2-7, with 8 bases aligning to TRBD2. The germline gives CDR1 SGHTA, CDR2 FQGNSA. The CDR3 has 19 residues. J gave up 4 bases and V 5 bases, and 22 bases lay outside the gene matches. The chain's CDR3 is CASSPRPSGWGYVGYEQYF. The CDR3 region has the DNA TGTGCCAGCAGCCCGCGGCCTAGCGGGTGGGGGTATGTGGGATACGAGCAGTACTTC.

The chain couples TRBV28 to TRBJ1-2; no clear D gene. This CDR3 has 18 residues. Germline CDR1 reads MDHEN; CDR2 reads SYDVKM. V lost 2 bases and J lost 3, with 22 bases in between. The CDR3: CASSLASPGVSGDYGYTF. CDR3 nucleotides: TGTGCCAGCAGTTTAGCGTCCCCTGGGGTTTCTGGTGACTATGGCTACACCTTC.

The CDR3 loop reads CSVGRGGGLQETQYF. The DNA of the CDR3 is TGCAGCGTTGGAAGGGGAGGTGGGCTCCAAGAGACCCAGTACTTC. This chain joins TRBV29-1 and TRBJ2-5; weak D call: TRBD2 (6 bases). The V end was cut by 4 bases, the J end by 1 base, with 16 bases between. Germline CDR1 SQVTM, CDR2 ANQGSEA. This CDR3 contains 15 residues.

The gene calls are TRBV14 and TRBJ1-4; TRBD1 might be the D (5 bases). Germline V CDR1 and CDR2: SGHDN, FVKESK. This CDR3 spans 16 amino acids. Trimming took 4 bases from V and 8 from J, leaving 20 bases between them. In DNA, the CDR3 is TGTGCCAGCAGCCGCGATGGGGCCCCACCGGGGGAAAAACTGTTTTTT. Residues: CASSRDGAPPGEKLFF.

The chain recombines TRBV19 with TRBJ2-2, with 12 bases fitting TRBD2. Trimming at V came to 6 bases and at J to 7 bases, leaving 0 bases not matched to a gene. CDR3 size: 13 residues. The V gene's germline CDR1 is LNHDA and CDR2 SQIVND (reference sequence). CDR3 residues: CASRTSGGGELFF. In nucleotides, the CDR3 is TGTGCCAGTAGGACTAGCGGGGGCGGGGAGCTGTTTTTT.

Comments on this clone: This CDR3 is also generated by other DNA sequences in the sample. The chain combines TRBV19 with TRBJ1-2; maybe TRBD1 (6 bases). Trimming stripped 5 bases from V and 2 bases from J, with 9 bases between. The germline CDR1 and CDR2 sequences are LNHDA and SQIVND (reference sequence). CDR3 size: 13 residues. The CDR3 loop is CASSPQGNYGYTF. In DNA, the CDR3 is TGTGCCAGTAGTCCACAGGGAAACTATGGCTACACCTTC. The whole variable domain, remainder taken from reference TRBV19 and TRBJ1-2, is DGGITQSPKYLFRKEGQNVTLSCEQNLNHDAMYWYRQDPGQGLRLIYYSQIVNDFQKGDIAEGYSVSREKKESFPLTVTSAQKNPTAFYLCASSPQGNYGYTFGSGTRLTVV.

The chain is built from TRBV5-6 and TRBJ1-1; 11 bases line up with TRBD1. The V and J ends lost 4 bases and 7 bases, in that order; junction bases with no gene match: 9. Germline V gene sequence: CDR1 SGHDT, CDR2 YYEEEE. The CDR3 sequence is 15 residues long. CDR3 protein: CASSPRGTGGLEAFF. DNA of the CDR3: TGTGCCAGCAGCCCTCGGGGGACAGGGGGTCTTGAAGCTTTCTTT.

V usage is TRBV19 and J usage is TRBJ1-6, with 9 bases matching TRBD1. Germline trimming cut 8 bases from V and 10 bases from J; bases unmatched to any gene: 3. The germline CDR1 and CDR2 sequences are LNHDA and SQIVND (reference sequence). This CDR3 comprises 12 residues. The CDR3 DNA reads TGTGCCAGTGGGACAGGGAGATCACCCCTCCACTTT. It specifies CASGTGRSPLHF.

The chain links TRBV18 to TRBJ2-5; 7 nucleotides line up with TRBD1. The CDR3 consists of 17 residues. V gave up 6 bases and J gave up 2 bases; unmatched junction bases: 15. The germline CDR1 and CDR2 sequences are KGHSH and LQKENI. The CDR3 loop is CASSPLATGFIQETQYF. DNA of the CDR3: TGTGCCAGCTCCCCGCTTGCGACAGGGTTTATTCAAGAGACCCAGTACTTC.

The CDR3 region has the DNA TGTGCCAGCAGCTTGACCGAGGAAGGCTACACCTTC. As protein: CASSLTEEGYTF. The V call is TRBV7-9, the J call TRBJ1-2; D unresolved. The CDR3 is 12 residues long. Germline V gives CDR1 SEHNR, CDR2 FQNEAQ (reference sequence). Trimming took 3 bases from V and 8 from J, leaving 10 bases between them.

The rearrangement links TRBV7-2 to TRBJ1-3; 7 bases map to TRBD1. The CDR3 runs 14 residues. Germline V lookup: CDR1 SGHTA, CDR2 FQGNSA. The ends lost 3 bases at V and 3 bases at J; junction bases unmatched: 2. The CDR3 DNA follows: TGTGCCAGCAGCTTCGGGACAGTTGGAAACACCATATATTTT. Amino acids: CASSFGTVGNTIYF.